This T cell receptor beta chain was recorded in a study of T cells in Graves' hyperthyroidism and ophthalmopathy. The CDR3 extends over 13 amino acids. Trimming removed 3 bases from V and 0 bases from J, with 9 bases in between. Looked up from germline, CDR1 is DFQATT and CDR2 is SNEGSKA (reference sequence). This clonotype appeared many times. Amplification of TCR beta CDR3 regions was performed using RNA transcripts as template. HTBI primers were the set used in a first-round RT-PCR of the TCR CDR3. TCRdb called the multiplex PCR reads again in MiXCR, with one record for every CDR3 protein. The table lists some 620,000 distinct CDR3 sequences, around 16% of them singletons, with approximately 3.8% in the top ten.

This chain uses TRBV20-1 with TRBJ2-7; a weak D match, TRBD2 (5 bases). The TCR sequence derives from a woman aged 30 to 39 with Graves' hyperthyroidism. Sequenced sample: blood. The CDR3 DNA sequence: TGCAGTGCTAGTACTAGTGTCTCCTACGAGCAGTACTTC. Its protein product is CSASTSVSYEQYF.